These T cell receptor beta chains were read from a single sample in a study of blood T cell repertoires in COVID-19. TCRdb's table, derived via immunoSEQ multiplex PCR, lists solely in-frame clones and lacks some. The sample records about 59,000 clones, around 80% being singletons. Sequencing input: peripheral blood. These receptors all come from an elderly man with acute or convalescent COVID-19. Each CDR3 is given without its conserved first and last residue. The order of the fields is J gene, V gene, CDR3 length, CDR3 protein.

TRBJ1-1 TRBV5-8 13 ASSTQGQLNTEAF
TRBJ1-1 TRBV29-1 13 SVESPGGAWTEAF
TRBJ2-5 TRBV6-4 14 ASSDSVADSQETQY
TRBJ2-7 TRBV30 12 AWSERLDSYEQY
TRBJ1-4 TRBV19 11 ASSIAGNEKLF
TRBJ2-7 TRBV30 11 AWGWDRMYEQY
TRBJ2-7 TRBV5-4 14 ATMRTSGLGRYEQY
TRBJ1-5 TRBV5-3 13 ARSLEPRSNQPQH
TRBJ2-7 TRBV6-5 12 ASSSSGQGYEQY
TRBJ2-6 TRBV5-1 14 ASSLSLLPGANVLT
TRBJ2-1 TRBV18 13 ASSPTSGRYNEQF
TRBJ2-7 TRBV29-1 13 SVSGLAGGTDEQY
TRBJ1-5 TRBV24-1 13 ATPAWAGNNQPQH
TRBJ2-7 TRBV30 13 AWSVPGTKDYEQY
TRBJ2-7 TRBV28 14 ASSPSGLAGVYEQY
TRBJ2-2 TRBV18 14 ASSPGQGAETGELF
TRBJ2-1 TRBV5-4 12 ASSLGQRPNEQF
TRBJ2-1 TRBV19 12 ASSYLTGSGEQF